This T cell receptor (beta chain) was found in a study of T cell responses to AZD1222 COVID-19 vaccine. Study conclusions and caveats: A rise in Spike-specific TCR breadth and depth followed two AZD1222 doses. At 160-218 and 743-854, vaccine-associated CD4 TCRs were dominant, and they spanned spike.

Profiled with immunoSEQ multiplex PCR; TCRdb holds only in-frame clones, not every one. Found here are around 150,000 clones, more than 85% of them singletons; the top ten hold roughly 3.4%. As concerns this clone: Its antigen is not known.

The source of this sequence is an adult who received the AZD1222 COVID-19 vaccine. The sample here was peripheral blood, taken 28 days after the second AZD1222 dose.

The CDR3 DNA reads as TGTGCCAGTAGTCCGAGGGGGGGTAACTATGGCTACACCTTC. Translated, it gives CASSPRGGNYGYTF. The chain couples TRBV19 to TRBJ1-2; maybe TRBD1 (6 bases). Trimming took off 5 bases at V and 1 base at J, with 11 bases between the two ends. CDR1 LNHDA and CDR2 SQIVND come from the germline V gene (reference sequence). The CDR3 contains 14 residues.